These 18 T cell receptor beta chains came from one sample sequenced in a study of vaccination effects on CD4 cells after COVID-19 (dated by TCRdb to the early 2020s). The antigens of these receptors remain unknown. Libraries were built with the immunoSEQ multiplex PCR assay. Here the immuneACCESS table is served through TCRdb, limited to in-frame sequences with V and J called. Missing clones are a known gap in these copies; in checked studies unresolved V genes cover under half, and the rest lacks a known reason. The sample profile shows 28,000 or so clones; 83% of them were found once. The top ten clonotypes cover under 1.5% of the sample. In the ViraFEST assay, PBMC were stimulated with viral peptide pools, and antigen-specific CD4+ T cell clonotypes were then identified by expansion using TCR sequencing. After around 10 days of culture, CD4+ T cells were isolated with the EasySep CD4+ T cell isolation kit. Each participant received two doses of an mRNA SARS-CoV-2 vaccine, either BNT162b2 or mRNA-1273.

Sequences were derived from CD4+ T cells from PBMCs cultured with HCoV-NL63 spike peptides, sampled after COVID-19 vaccination. Read against the paper, the sample's cell subset or site label means: HCoV-NL63 spike overlapping peptide pool stimulation. All receptors come from a human donor who received a COVID-19 vaccine. Some clones in this sample may be carry-over from other donors' samples.

The V and J genes are TRBV2 and TRBJ2-1, with 9 bases lining up with TRBD2. The CDR3 extends over 15 amino acids. Germline V gives CDR1 SNHLY, CDR2 FYNNEI. With V trimmed by 7 bases and J by 7 bases, 11 bases remained unmatched. Written as DNA, the CDR3 is TGTGCCAGCACTCGAAGACTAGCGGCTGTTAATGAGCAGTTCTTC. Amino acid sequence: CASTRRLAAVNEQFF.

This chain connects TRBV5-1 to TRBJ1-3; D gene unclear. Between the trimmed V and J ends, which lost 4 bases and 0 bases, there was a span of 11 bases. The CDR3 sequence is 15 residues long. The germline V gene has CDR1 SGHRS and CDR2 YFSETQ. This CDR3 reads CASSARTLSGNTIYF. The CDR3 bases are TGCGCCAGCAGCGCCAGGACTCTCTCTGGAAACACCATATATTTT.

The chain joins TRBV14 to TRBJ1-1, with 7 bases that match TRBD1. The trim removed 4 bases at V and 4 bases at J, leaving 6 bases unmatched. Germline V CDR1 and CDR2: SGHDN, FVKESK. CDR3 size: 14 residues. The CDR3 region is CASSRKQGSTEAFF. The CDR3 bases are TGTGCCAGCAGCCGCAAACAGGGGAGCACTGAAGCTTTCTTT.

CDR3 amino acids: CASGRGPNYGYTF. The DNA of the CDR3 is TGTGCCAGCGGCAGGGGCCCTAACTATGGCTACACCTTC. V gene TRBV6-6 combines with J gene TRBJ1-2; D may be TRBD1 (6 bases). Germline loops: CDR1 MNHNY, CDR2 SVGAGI (reference sequence). The CDR3 loop spans 13 amino acids. V shed 8 bases and J shed 0 bases, with 10 bases lying between them.

This chain links TRBV6-5 with TRBJ2-7; TRBD1 might be the D (6 bases). Per the germline V gene, CDR1 is MNHEY and CDR2 is SVGAGI. Trimming took 10 bases from V and 4 from J, leaving 20 bases between them. The CDR3 length is 14 residues. CDR3 nucleotides: TGTGCCAACTCAATTTCCGGGACACGGTACGAGCAGTACTTC. Its protein is CANSISGTRYEQYF.

This sequence joins TRBV7-9 and TRBJ1-1; weak D call: TRBD1 (6 bases). The germline gives CDR1 SEHNR, CDR2 FQNEAQ (reference sequence). The CDR3 is 14 residues long. Deletions cut 4 bases from V and 2 bases from J, with 11 bases between. The CDR3 DNA sequence: TGTGCCAGCAGCTGGACACAGGGAAACACTGAAGCTTTCTTT. Translated: CASSWTQGNTEAFF.

The gene calls are TRBV18 and TRBJ1-6; TRBD1 agrees at 7 bases. CDR1 and CDR2 from the germline V gene are KGHSH and LQKENI. The V gene end was trimmed by 1 base and the J gene end by 7 bases; junction bases not matched to a gene: 7. The CDR3 is 16 residues long. The CDR3: CASSPLDRDSNSPLHF. CDR3 DNA: TGTGCCAGCTCACCACTCGACAGGGATAGCAATTCACCCCTCCACTTT.

The rearrangement uses TRBV10-2 and TRBJ2-2, with unresolved D. CDR3 size: 18 residues. V shed 0 bases and J shed 2 bases, with 16 bases lying between them. CDR1 is WSHSY and CDR2 is SAAADI in the germline V gene. Here the CDR3 reads CASSESSPGRINTGELFF. The CDR3 nucleotides are TGCGCCAGCAGTGAGTCGAGCCCCGGCAGGATCAACACCGGGGAGCTGTTTTTT.

This chain joins TRBV19 and TRBJ1-5, with D possibly TRBD1 on 5 matching bases. CDR3 size: 15 residues. CDR1 and CDR2 (germline): LNHDA, SQIVND (reference sequence). Trimming took off 5 bases at V and 2 bases at J, with 13 bases between the two ends. This CDR3 reads CASSLGGLGNQPQHF. The CDR3 DNA follows: TGTGCCAGTAGTCTGGGGGGTCTTGGCAATCAGCCCCAGCATTTT.

This rearrangement joins TRBV5-8 to TRBJ1-1, with D perhaps TRBD1 (6 bases). The CDR3 extends over 18 amino acids. The V gene's germline CDR1 is SGHTS and CDR2 YDEGEE. Between the trimmed V and J ends, which lost 8 bases and 0 bases, there was a span of 26 bases. The CDR3 DNA reads TGTGCCAGTCCCAACGCGTTGGGGGGGGCAAGAGTGAACACTGAAGCTTTCTTT. Translation: CASPNALGGARVNTEAFF.

The chain is built from TRBV24-1 and TRBJ2-2; 9 bases line up with TRBD2. The V gene's germline CDR1 is KGHDR and CDR2 SFDVKD. V was clipped by 4 bases and J by 4 bases; unmatched bases: 6. The CDR3 sequence is 16 residues long. This chain's CDR3 is CATSEPAGGSTGELFF. Here the CDR3 DNA reads TGTGCCACCAGTGAACCAGCGGGGGGTAGCACCGGGGAGCTGTTTTTT.

J is TRBJ2-1 and V is TRBV7-2; 11 bases line up with TRBD2. The CDR3 contains 16 residues. CDR1 and CDR2 (germline): SGHTA, FQGNSA. The V segment lost 3 bases and the J segment 4 bases; nucleotides outside the gene matches: 5. The DNA for the CDR3 is TGTGCCAGCAGCTTGCACCTAGCGGGGGGTTACAATGAGCAGTTCTTC. It codes for CASSLHLAGGYNEQFF.

The chain combines TRBV6-2 or TRBV6-3 with TRBJ1-6; 7 nucleotides match TRBD1. CDR1 is MNHEY, CDR2 SVGEGT, per germline. V trimming: 2 bases; J trimming: 9 bases; junction bases outside the gene matches: 7. The CDR3 is made up of 15 amino acids. The CDR3 DNA sequence: TGTGCCAGCAGTTACCGTCACAGGGGAGGTTCACCCCTCCACTTT. Translated: CASSYRHRGGSPLHF.

J is TRBJ1-5 and V is TRBV5-5; D not certain. The V gene lost 0 bases and the J gene lost 3 bases, with 10 bases spanning the gap. The V gene's germline CDR1 is SGHKS and CDR2 YYEKEE (reference sequence). This CDR3 is 15 amino acids long. The CDR3, as DNA: TGTGCCAGCAGCTTGGCCGGGAGCCACAATCAGCCCCAGCATTTT. This gives the protein CASSLAGSHNQPQHF.

This clone occurred a few times. The CDR3 spells CASSENSNQPQHF. CDR3 nucleotides: TGCGCCAGCAGTGAGAATAGCAATCAGCCCCAGCATTTT. V usage is TRBV10-2 and J usage is TRBJ1-5; unclear D gene. Trimming removed 2 bases from V and 0 bases from J, with 2 bases in between. This CDR3 is built from 13 residues. Germline assignment: CDR1 WSHSY and CDR2 SAAADI.

The table lists this clone with a few counts. This chain connects TRBV14 to TRBJ2-7; 10 bases map to TRBD2. V gave up 4 bases and J gave up 2 bases; unmatched junction bases: 2. CDR1 SGHDN and CDR2 FVKESK come from the germline V gene. CDR3 length: 14 amino acids. The CDR3 is CASSLAGGTYEQYV. In DNA form, the CDR3 reads TGTGCCAGCAGCCTAGCGGGGGGAACCTACGAGCAGTACGTC.

This clone was picked up one time. The chain employs TRBV5-1 and TRBJ2-1; 9 nucleotides agree with TRBD2. Germline V gene data show CDR1 as SGHRS and CDR2 as YFSETQ. This CDR3 is 17 amino acids long. Germline trimming cut 4 bases from V and 0 bases from J; bases unmatched to any gene: 8. The DNA for the CDR3 is TGCGCCAGCAGCACTTCCCCTAGCGGGACCTCCTACAATGAGCAGTTCTTC. Translation: CASSTSPSGTSYNEQFF.

The rearrangement uses TRBV3-1 (or the pseudogene TRBV3-2) and TRBJ2-5; 8 positions agree with TRBD2. Germline V lookup: CDR1 LGHDT, CDR2 YNNKEL (reference sequence). CDR3 size: 14 residues. Trimming took 1 base from V and 14 from J; bases not matched to a gene: 12. The CDR3 DNA follows: TGTGCCAGCAGCCAAGTAGAGCGGGGGCTCAGGGTCTACTTC. Its protein is CASSQVERGLRVYF.